These 27 T cell receptor beta chains were all obtained from the same sample, sequenced in a study of blood T cell repertoires in COVID-19. The data were produced by immunoSEQ multiplex PCR, yet TCRdb's version contains in-frame clones alone and is incomplete. The sample lists approximately 30,000 clones; around 92% were seen once. The source material was peripheral blood. The receptors here all came from a human donor in a cohort sampled during active COVID-19.

J is TRBJ1-5 and V is TRBV19; no reliable D call. Germline CDR1 and CDR2: LNHDA and SQIVND (reference sequence). The CDR3 runs 14 residues. V lost 5 bases and J 5 bases, leaving 13 bases between the germline ends. The DNA for the CDR3 is TGTGCCAGTAGTGGGAGGGAGGGTCATCAGCCCCAGCATTTT. It specifies CASSGREGHQPQHF.

This chain uses TRBV9 with TRBJ1-1, with D perhaps matching TRBD1 (5 bases). Trimming shortened V by 0 bases and J by 5 bases, and 8 bases separated the two germline ends. Germline V gene data show CDR1 as SGDLS and CDR2 as YYNGEE. This CDR3 has 13 amino acids. The CDR3: CASSVGRVTEAFF. DNA for the CDR3: TGTGCCAGCAGCGTAGGCAGGGTGACTGAAGCTTTCTTT.

The chain has TRBV29-1 and TRBJ2-7, with 7 positions matching TRBD1. The CDR3 totals 16 residues. The V gene end was trimmed by 2 bases and the J gene end by 6 bases; junction bases not matched to a gene: 16. Germline V gene data show CDR1 as SQVTM and CDR2 as ANQGSEA. The CDR3 sequence: CSVETNRDSPSGEQYF. DNA for the CDR3: TGCAGCGTTGAAACTAACCGGGACAGTCCCTCGGGCGAGCAGTACTTC.

In this sample, this clone turned up once. V and J are TRBV19 and TRBJ2-3; 7 positions agree with TRBD2. V was clipped by 11 bases and J by 8 bases; unmatched bases: 4. The germline gives CDR1 LNHDA, CDR2 SQIVND (reference sequence). This CDR3 has 10 residues. The CDR3 loop is CASGGTTQYF. DNA of the CDR3: TGTGCCTCCGGGGGGACTACGCAGTATTTT.

This chain links TRBV14 with TRBJ1-2; D is uncertain. The V end lost 1 base, the J end lost 8 bases, and 11 bases lay between the germline ends. Germline values: CDR1 SGHDN, CDR2 FVKESK. The length of the CDR3 is 13 residues. CDR3 coding DNA: TGTGCCAGCAGCCAAGGAACTAAACGGGGCTACACCTTC. It encodes CASSQGTKRGYTF.

The sample holds one count of this clone. Written as DNA, the CDR3 is TGTGCCAGCAGCCAAGACTATAGCACAGATACGCAGTATTTT. Protein: CASSQDYSTDTQYF. The chain recombines TRBV4-2 with TRBJ2-3, with D unclear. V was cut by 0 bases and J by 0 bases, with 4 bases left in between. Germline CDR1 and CDR2: LGHNA and YNFKEQ. The CDR3 is 14 residues long.

The gene calls are TRBV20-1 and TRBJ1-5, with a possible D match to TRBD1 (6 bases). The CDR3 consists of 15 residues. Trimming shortened V by 3 bases and J by 6 bases, and 18 bases separated the two germline ends. The germline V gene encodes CDR1 DFQATT and CDR2 SNEGSKA (reference sequence). The DNA of the CDR3 is TGCAGTGCTAGTCCGGCGGGGGGCGCCGCTCAGCCCCAGCATTTT. This translates into CSASPAGGAAQPQHF.

V gene TRBV12-5 combines with J gene TRBJ2-7; no definite D call. Germline loops: CDR1 LGHNT, CDR2 FRNRAP. The CDR3 sequence is 16 residues long. V was shortened by 5 bases and J by 2 bases, with 19 bases between the two germline ends. The CDR3 sequence is CASGPPEESYPYEQYF. The CDR3 DNA reads as TGTGCTAGTGGTCCCCCCGAGGAGTCGTATCCCTACGAGCAGTACTTC.

The rearrangement links TRBV5-5 to TRBJ2-7; 9 nucleotides line up with TRBD1. This CDR3 region has 15 residues. Trimming took 4 bases from V and 3 from J; bases not matched to a gene: 8. The germline CDR1 and CDR2 sequences are SGHKS and YYEKEE (reference sequence). Here the CDR3 DNA reads TGTGCCAGCAGCGTCCCCCCGGGACAGGGCTACGAGCAGTACTTC. Its translation is CASSVPPGQGYEQYF.

This clone has more than one count but fewer than ten. The chain joins TRBV4-3 to TRBJ1-3; a possible D gene is TRBD1 (5 bases). Germline CDR1 and CDR2: LGHNA and YSLEER. CDR3 size: 16 residues. V was shortened by 0 bases and J by 4 bases, with 13 bases between the two germline ends. The CDR3 DNA is TGCGCCAGCAGCCAAGACTCCAGGGTTGGCGGAAACACCATATATTTT. This sequence encodes CASSQDSRVGGNTIYF.

The chain recombines TRBV21-1 with TRBJ1-6; the D call in the table, TRBD1, was not verified against the DNA. TRBV21-1 is a documented pseudogene. CDR3 length: 14 amino acids. As DNA, the CDR3 is TGTGCCAGCAGCATAGGGGTTTTACGATCACCCCTCCACTTT. Its protein product is CASSIGVLRSPLHF.

The chain employs TRBV6-4 and TRBJ1-1, with a possible D match to TRBD1 (6 bases). CDR1 is MRHNA, CDR2 SNTAGT, per germline. The CDR3 has 16 residues. V was shortened by 6 bases and J by 4 bases, with 21 bases between the two germline ends. CDR3 sequence (DNA): TGTGCCAGCAGCCCTCAGGGCAGGGGAATTCTCACTGAAGCTTTCTTT. As protein: CASSPQGRGILTEAFF.

This clone was seen just once. This chain joins TRBV28 and TRBJ2-1; 10 nucleotides line up with TRBD2. Looked up from germline, CDR1 is MDHEN and CDR2 is SYDVKM. The CDR3 runs to 13 residues. The trim removed 6 bases at V and 11 bases at J, leaving 7 bases unmatched. CDR3 sequence reads: CASRAGGPPKQFF. Here the CDR3 DNA reads TGTGCCAGCAGAGCGGGGGGGCCTCCTAAGCAGTTCTTC. Together with reference TRBV28 and TRBJ2-1, the CDR3 gives the full variable domain: DVKVTQSSRYLVKRTGEKVFLECVQDMDHENMFWYRQDPGLGLRLIYFSYDVKMKEKGDIPEGYSVSREKKERFSLILESASTNQTSMYLCASRAGGPPKQFFGPGTRLTVL.

This chain links TRBV6-4 with TRBJ2-1; weak D call: TRBD1 (6 bases). Per the germline V gene, CDR1 is MRHNA and CDR2 is SNTAGT. The CDR3 length is 14 residues. V lost 4 bases and J lost 4, with 11 bases in between. The CDR3 loop reads CASSVRGTYNEQFF. The CDR3 DNA reads TGTGCCAGCAGTGTTAGGGGGACGTACAATGAGCAGTTCTTC.

The J gene is TRBJ1-2, the V gene TRBV6-1; D perhaps matches TRBD1 (6 bases). V was cut by 2 bases and J by 8 bases, with 12 bases left in between. Per the germline V gene, CDR1 is MNHNS and CDR2 is SASEGT. The CDR3 is 13 residues long. CDR3 bases: TGTGCCAGCAGTGAAATAAGGGGGTACGGCTACACCTTC. Translation: CASSEIRGYGYTF.

This clone was found once. The V call is TRBV4-2, the J call TRBJ1-2; D is possibly TRBD1 (5 bases). Trimming removed 3 bases at V and 3 bases at J, with 11 bases between. The CDR3 has 14 residues. From germline, CDR1 is LGHNA and CDR2 YNFKEQ. The CDR3 here is CASSQAGGDYGYTF. CDR3 bases: TGTGCCAGCAGCCAGGCCGGGGGAGACTATGGCTACACCTTC.

As DNA, the CDR3 is TGTGCCAGCAGCTTAGTCCCACTAGCGGGGGGACCCGAAGAGACCCAGTACTTC. Translated: CASSLVPLAGGPEETQYF. The J gene is TRBJ2-5, the V gene TRBV11-2; 12 bases are shared with TRBD2. This CDR3 region has 18 residues. The germline V gene has CDR1 SGHAT and CDR2 FQNNGV. With V trimmed by 1 base and J by 3 bases, 9 bases remained unmatched.

The chain couples TRBV4-3 to TRBJ1-1; D is unresolved. CDR1 is LGHNA and CDR2 is YSLEER in the germline V gene. V dropped 1 base and J dropped 3 bases, with 12 bases sitting between them. The CDR3 runs 15 residues. CDR3 sequence reads: CASSQVGDVYTEAFF. Here the CDR3 DNA reads TGCGCCAGCAGCCAAGTCGGGGATGTGTACACTGAAGCTTTCTTT.

Written as DNA, the CDR3 is TGCGCCAGCAGCTTCGGGGGGGCTCCTCCAGATACGCAGTATTTT. It is translated as CASSFGGAPPDTQYF. The gene calls are TRBV5-1 and TRBJ2-3; 8 bases agree with TRBD2. V dropped 2 bases and J dropped 4; count of bases not matched to a gene: 6. Germline CDR1 is SGHRS and CDR2 is YFSETQ. The CDR3 contains 15 residues.

The chain is built from TRBV3-1 (or the pseudogene TRBV3-2) and TRBJ2-3; D may be TRBD1 (5 bases). V lost 0 bases, J lost 2 bases, and 6 bases lay in between. CDR1 is LGHDT and CDR2 is YNNKEL in the germline V gene (reference sequence). The CDR3 loop spans 14 amino acids. The CDR3 DNA follows: TGTGCCAGCAGCCAAGAACAGGCCACAGATACGCAGTATTTT. Its protein product is CASSQEQATDTQYF.

The sample holds one count of this clone. At one end the junction does not follow the germline gene, possibly because of a read error. Within the sample, other DNA sequences also encode this same CDR3. This chain connects TRBV5-1 to TRBJ2-7; 8 bases are shared with TRBD2. The germline V gene encodes CDR1 SGHRS and CDR2 YFSETQ. This CDR3 has 15 amino acids. DNA of the CDR3: TGCGCCAGTAGCTTATCGACCGCGGGAGGCTACGAGCAGTACTTC. Its translation is CASSLSTAGGYEQYF.

This clone was picked up one time. The rearrangement links TRBV11-2 to TRBJ1-2, with D perhaps TRBD1 (5 bases). In germline, CDR1 is SGHAT, CDR2 FQNNGV. The CDR3 sequence is 15 residues long. V dropped 1 base and J dropped 8 bases, with 17 bases sitting between them. The CDR3 sequence: CASSLAQASLEGYTF. As DNA, the CDR3 is TGTGCCAGCAGCTTAGCACAGGCCTCCTTGGAGGGCTACACCTTC. The complete variable domain, with remaining parts taken from reference TRBV11-2 and TRBJ1-2, reads EAGVAQSPRYKIIEKRQSVAFWCNPISGHATLYWYQQILGQGPKLLIQFQNNGVVDDSQLPKDRFSAERLKGVDSTLKIQPAKLEDSAVYLCASSLAQASLEGYTFGSGTRLTVV.

This clone was observed once. The V and J genes are TRBV7-2 and TRBJ1-6; D uncertain. CDR1 is SGHTA and CDR2 is FQGNSA in the germline V gene. V lost 1 base and J 7 bases, leaving 5 bases between the germline ends. This CDR3 spans 13 amino acids. The CDR3 DNA sequence: TGTGCCAGCAGCTTAGGTAGCAATTCACCCCTCCACTTT. It translates to CASSLGSNSPLHF. Full variable domain (remainder filled in from reference TRBV7-2 and TRBJ1-6): GAGVSQSPSNKVTEKGKDVELRCDPISGHTALYWYRQSLGQGLEFLIYFQGNSAPDKSGLPSDRFSAERTGGSVSTLTIQRTQQEDSAVYLCASSLGSNSPLHFGNGTRLTVT.

Here the CDR3 reads CASSGRGGFTDTQYF. The CDR3 DNA reads TGTGCCAGCAGCGGTCGGGGAGGGTTCACAGATACGCAGTATTTT. The chain employs TRBV3-1 (or the pseudogene TRBV3-2) and TRBJ2-3, with TRBD2 identical over 7 bases. The CDR3 is 15 residues long. Per germline, CDR1 LGHDT and CDR2 YNNKEL (reference sequence). J was trimmed by 2 bases and V by 5 bases; bases with no gene match: 7.

This clone has a single count. This sequence joins TRBV20-1 and TRBJ1-1; no clear D. V gave up 2 bases and J gave up 8 bases, with 9 bases separating them. The length of the CDR3 is 11 residues. The germline gives CDR1 DFQATT, CDR2 SNEGSKA (reference sequence). In DNA, the CDR3 is TGCAGTGCTAGAAAAGCGCAGGAAGCTTTCTTT. Residues: CSARKAQEAFF.

The chain employs TRBV5-4 and TRBJ1-1; 9 bases are a match to TRBD1. CDR3 length: 16 residues. CDR1 and CDR2 (germline): SGHNT, YYREEE (reference sequence). V gave up 0 bases and J gave up 6 bases; unmatched junction bases: 9. The CDR3 sequence is CASSLEAPGQGSEAFF. The DNA for the CDR3 is TGTGCCAGCAGCTTGGAGGCCCCGGGACAGGGTTCTGAAGCTTTCTTT.

This chain uses TRBV5-1 with TRBJ2-5; D possibly corresponds to TRBD1 (5 bases). The CDR3 length is 13 residues. Germline CDR1 and CDR2: SGHRS and YFSETQ. Deletions cut 1 base from V and 5 bases from J, with 9 bases between. CDR3 nucleotides: TGCGCCAGCAGCTTGTTTGGGGCGGAGACCCAGTACTTC. Its protein is CASSLFGAETQYF.